The 2 T cell receptor beta chains given below trace back to one sample, sequenced in a study of shared clonotypes between healthy human individuals. Clones were sequenced by immunoSEQ multiplex PCR, and TCRdb holds only the in-frame ones, with some missing. The table has more than 2,000,000 clones, just over 90% seen once. The sample taken for sequencing was naive CD4+ T cells sorted from blood. Subset here: CD45RA+ positively selected. The receptors originated from a man younger than 35 in good health.

The chain employs TRBV5-1 and TRBJ2-7; D may be TRBD2 (6 bases). V lost 4 bases to trimming and J lost 0 bases, with 14 bases between them. The CDR3 is 15 amino acids. The germline V gene has CDR1 SGHRS and CDR2 YFSETQ. The CDR3: CASSTGALSSYEQYF. CDR3 bases: TGCGCCAGCAGCACGGGAGCTTTAAGCTCCTACGAGCAGTACTTC.

Details on this clone: The same CDR3 can be traced to other DNA sequences in this sample. The chain combines TRBV10-3 with TRBJ2-5; no definite D call. This CDR3 comprises 12 residues. Trimming took 4 bases from V and 1 from J, leaving 4 bases between them. The germline CDR1 and CDR2 sequences are ENHRY and SYGVKD. For the CDR3, the DNA is TGTGCCATCAGTGGGGTCCAAGAGACCCAGTACTTC. As protein: CAISGVQETQYF.